The TCR beta chain under discussion was sequenced for a study of T-cell memory formation after mild COVID-19. Constant-segment primers served in 5'RACE that generated TCR alpha and TCR beta cDNA libraries bearing sample barcodes and UMIs. TCRdb passed the 5' RACE reads through MiXCR, listing each CDR3 protein once. The sample includes about 390,000 distinct CDR3 sequences, approximately 15% of them seen just once. Of note for this clonotype: Its matching antigen is unknown.

Whole-study results and caveats: Certain responding clones were present in pre-infection memory, suggesting participation of cross-reactive memory. CD4+ contracting clones were mainly CM and EM; CD8+ ones, EMRA.

The receptor was derived from a man aged 18 to 29 who had mild COVID-19 (a few samples of this study predate the infection). Cell type and time point are not known. What was sequenced was PBMCs or a T cell subset sorted from them (not recorded which).

CDR3 DNA sequence: TGTGCCAGCAGCTTAGGAAAGGGGGCGAACACCGGGGAGCTGTTTTTT. Residues: CASSLGKGANTGELFF. The genes are TRBV11-2 and TRBJ2-2; TRBD1 might be the D (6 bases). Trimming cost V 1 base and J 0 bases, with 9 bases left between them. Germline CDR1 SGHAT, CDR2 FQNNGV. The CDR3 contains 16 residues.